Shown below are 12 T cell receptor beta chains from a single sample sequenced in a study of early T cells in non-severe SARS-CoV-2 infection. A single record per CDR3 protein comes from TCRdb applying MiXCR to the 5' RACE reads. The sample has about 76,000 distinct CDR3 sequences, about 11% seen once. Specimen: whole blood. The receptors were sampled from an adult who was a healthcare worker with PCR-confirmed SARS-CoV-2 infection or an uninfected control (not recorded which).

This clonotype was found many times. The genes are TRBV5-1 and TRBJ2-7; 7 bases are shared with TRBD1. The ends lost 2 bases at V and 0 bases at J; junction bases unmatched: 2. Germline CDR1 and CDR2: SGHRS and YFSETQ. The CDR3 is 14 residues long. This CDR3 is CASSFTGDSYEQYF. The CDR3 bases are TGCGCCAGCAGCTTTACAGGGGACTCCTACGAGCAGTACTTC.

The chain joins TRBV5-4 to TRBJ2-6; 10 bases fit TRBD1. The V and J ends lost 2 bases and 2 bases, in that order; junction bases with no gene match: 4. The CDR3 spans 17 residues. CDR1 and CDR2 from the germline V gene are SGHNT and YYREEE (reference sequence). CDR3 amino acids: CASSFSGTGAGANVLTF. The CDR3 DNA reads as TGTGCCAGCAGCTTCTCCGGGACAGGGGCTGGGGCCAACGTCCTGACTTTC. Based on the CDR3 plus reference TRBV5-4 and TRBJ2-6, the full variable domain is ETGVTQSPTHLIKTRGQQVTLRCSSQSGHNTVSWYQQALGQGPQFIFQYYREEENGRGNFPPRFSGLQFPNYSSELNVNALELDDSALYLCASSFSGTGAGANVLTFGAGSRLTVL.

This clonotype appeared a few times. The chain recombines TRBV10-3 with TRBJ1-6, with D uncertain. V was shortened by 5 bases and J by 9 bases, with 8 bases between the two germline ends. CDR1 and CDR2 (germline): ENHRY, SYGVKD. The CDR3 has 12 amino acids. The CDR3 nucleotides read TGTGCCATCAGTCAACCGAGTTCACCCCTCCACTTT. Residues: CAISQPSSPLHF.

This clonotype has at least ten counts. The V and J genes are TRBV11-2 and TRBJ1-1; D is undetermined. Trimming pared 7 bases from V and 0 bases from J, leaving 12 bases between. CDR3 size: 14 residues. Germline lookup yields CDR1 SGHAT and CDR2 FQNNGV. CDR3 coding DNA: TGTGCCAGCACCGCTCAGTTGATGAACACTGAAGCTTTCTTT. Its protein is CASTAQLMNTEAFF.

The rearrangement uses TRBV5-1 and TRBJ1-1; the D is unclear. Per germline, CDR1 SGHRS and CDR2 YFSETQ. CDR3 length: 16 amino acids. Deletions cut 0 bases from V and 2 bases from J, with 14 bases between. CDR3 bases: TGCGCCAGCAGCTTGGGTATACGGACGGTTAACACTGAAGCTTTCTTT. Protein sequence: CASSLGIRTVNTEAFF.

This chain uses TRBV18 with TRBJ2-2; D not certain. CDR1 and CDR2 (germline): KGHSH, LQKENI. V lost 2 bases, J lost 2 bases, and 9 bases lay in between. The CDR3 totals 15 residues. The DNA of the CDR3 is TGTGCCAGCTCACCAGGGTCGGGCAACACCGGGGAGCTGTTTTTT. Encoded protein: CASSPGSGNTGELFF.

This clonotype showed up many times. The chain is built from TRBV29-1 and TRBJ1-2; 7 bases agree with TRBD1. Germline V gene lookup returns CDR1 SQVTM and CDR2 ANQGSEA. V shed 4 bases, J shed 11 bases, and the junction held 13 bases outside the gene matches. The CDR3 covers 13 residues. The CDR3 loop is CSVVEEGASLYTF. The CDR3 region has the DNA TGCAGCGTTGTTGAGGAGGGGGCCTCTCTGTACACCTTC. Full variable domain (missing parts from reference TRBV29-1 and TRBJ1-2): SAVISQKPSRDICQRGTSLTIQCQVDSQVTMMFWYRQQPGQSLTLIATANQGSEATYESGFVIDKFPISRPNLTFSTLTVSNMSPEDSSIYLCSVVEEGASLYTFGSGTRLTVV.

This clonotype was detected many times. The chain employs TRBV20-1 and TRBJ1-2; the D is unclear. The CDR3 covers 12 residues. Germline V lookup: CDR1 DFQATT, CDR2 SNEGSKA (reference sequence). Trimming cost V 6 bases and J 0 bases, with 8 bases left between them. This CDR3 is CSALTPNYGYTF. The DNA for the CDR3 is TGCAGTGCGTTGACACCTAACTATGGCTACACCTTC.

At least ten counts were recorded for this clonotype. The CDR3 DNA sequence: TGTGCCAGCAGCTTGGCGGGGGATCTGATGAACACTGAAGCTTTCTTT. This sequence encodes CASSLAGDLMNTEAFF. The V and J genes are TRBV5-5 and TRBJ1-1; TRBD1 might be the D (5 bases). This CDR3 region has 16 residues. Trimming pared 0 bases from V and 0 bases from J, leaving 12 bases between. Germline CDR1 and CDR2: SGHKS and YYEKEE (reference sequence).

There are many counts of this clonotype. CDR3 sequence reads: CSVETGEDGYTF. For the CDR3, the DNA is TGCAGCGTTGAGACAGGGGAGGACGGCTACACCTTC. The chain links TRBV29-1 to TRBJ1-2, with TRBD1 matching 8 bases. In germline, CDR1 is SQVTM, CDR2 ANQGSEA. This CDR3 is built from 12 residues. J lost 8 bases, V lost 3 bases, and 5 bases had no gene match.

This rearrangement joins TRBV12-3 or TRBV12-4 to TRBJ2-2; weak D call: TRBD2 (7 bases). The CDR3 spans 13 residues. The V gene lost 10 bases and the J gene lost 4 bases, with 13 bases spanning the gap. The CDR3 here is CATSRGATGELFF. CDR3 bases: TGTGCCACCTCCCGGGGGGCCACCGGGGAGCTGTTTTTT.

The chain recombines TRBV6-5 with TRBJ1-1, with TRBD1 as a possible D gene (5 bases). Germline CDR1 reads MNHEY; CDR2 reads SVGAGI. V dropped 5 bases and J dropped 7 bases, with 23 bases sitting between them. The CDR3 has 16 residues. The CDR3 here is CASSTAHRPRSDEAFF. The DNA of the CDR3 is TGTGCCAGCAGTACAGCCCACAGGCCCCGATCTGATGAAGCTTTCTTT.